The clone carrying this TCR beta chain has only a few counts. The method was immunoSEQ multiplex PCR; TCRdb's version includes in-frame clones alone and lacks a portion of them. Of around 250,000 clones in the sample, 75% to 90% were seen once. The sample originates from a study of blood T cell repertoires in COVID-19. Between the trimmed V and J ends, which lost 8 bases and 7 bases, there was a span of 18 bases. The CDR3 consists of 14 residues. Germline lookup yields CDR1 LGHDT and CDR2 YNNKEL (reference sequence). This rearrangement joins TRBV3-1 (or the pseudogene TRBV3-2) to TRBJ1-5; D is possibly TRBD1 (6 bases). Sequences were obtained from peripheral blood. This TCR derives from a man in his thirties or forties who had recovered from COVID-19. The CDR3 nucleotides are TGTGCCAGCGGGCAGGGGCAGAGGGTGCAGCCCCAGCATTTT. This sequence encodes CASGQGQRVQPQHF.